These T cell receptor beta chains were read from a single sample in a study of T cell repertoires in cytomegalovirus infection. TCRdb itself ran the reads through MiXCR, one entry per CDR3 protein. This table holds 490,000 or so distinct CDR3 sequences, 11% found once. Sequences were obtained from PBMCs. These receptor sequences come from a human donor in good health (CMV status not recorded). Some clones in this sample may be carry-over from other donors' samples. The CDR3 runs from the conserved cysteine through the conserved F or W. The D gene is left open where the match is weak. Part of the rows lack a size; the others show once, few, many or a class for expanded clones.

V: TRBV19
J: TRBJ1-1
D: NA
size: few
DNA: TGTGCCAGTAGTACATTTCCTCAGACAGGAAACACTGAAGCTTTCTTT
CDR3: CASSTFPQTGNTEAFF

V: TRBV28
J: TRBJ2-5
D: NA
size: many
DNA: TGTGCCAGCAGTGTAACAGGCCGAGGGGAGACCCAGTACTTC
CDR3: CASSVTGRGETQYF

V: TRBV4-1
J: TRBJ2-7
D: NA
size: many
DNA: TGCGCCAGCAGCCAAGATCTCGGGCATTACGAGCAGTACTTC
CDR3: CASSQDLGHYEQYF

V: TRBV20-1
J: TRBJ2-7
D: NA
size: few
DNA: TGCAGTGCGGGGACAAGGAGGGAGTACGAGCAGTACTTC
CDR3: CSAGTRREYEQYF

V: TRBV11-3
J: TRBJ2-3
D: NA
size: many
DNA: TGTGCCAGCAGCTTCGGGACCTCCGAGGCAGATACGCAGTATTTT
CDR3: CASSFGTSEADTQYF

V: TRBV7-9
J: TRBJ1-2
D: TRBD1
size: many
DNA: TGTGCCAGCAGCTTAGCCCCTATTGGACAGGGGAGGAACTATGGCTACACCTTC
CDR3: CASSLAPIGQGRNYGYTF

V: TRBV9
J: TRBJ2-5
D: NA
size: few
DNA: TGTGCCAGCAGCGTAGCTGGAGGGCCAGGGGAGACCCAGTACTTC
CDR3: CASSVAGGPGETQYF

V: TRBV7-9
J: TRBJ2-3
D: TRBD1
size: many
DNA: TGTGCCAGCAGCTTTGGGACAGGGGGTACAGATACGCAGTATTTT
CDR3: CASSFGTGGTDTQYF

V: TRBV28
J: TRBJ2-7
D: NA
size: many
DNA: TGTGCCAGCAGTCTTGAGGCCCGTAGAGACTTC
CDR3: CASSLEARRDF

V: TRBV7-8
J: TRBJ1-4
D: TRBD1
size: many
DNA: TGTGCCAGCAGCCCCAGCAGGACAGGGGCTAATGAAAAACTGTTTTTT
CDR3: CASSPSRTGANEKLFF

V: TRBV10-3
J: TRBJ2-1
D: TRBD2
size: many
DNA: TGTGCCATCAGTGAGCGGGAGGGATCGGATGAGCAGTTCTTC
CDR3: CAISEREGSDEQFF

V: TRBV5-1
J: TRBJ2-1
D: NA
size: many
DNA: TGCGCCAGCAGCAGGGGGGGGGGAGTCTCCTACAATGAGCAGTTCTTC
CDR3: CASSRGGGVSYNEQFF

V: TRBV20-1
J: TRBJ2-5
D: NA
size: many
DNA: TGCAGTGCTAGAGACTCCCGGGGGTGGGGAGGCGGTCAAGAGACCCAGTACTTC
CDR3: CSARDSRGWGGGQETQYF

V: TRBV15
J: TRBJ2-7
D: TRBD2
size: few
DNA: TGTGCCACCAGCGGTCCCCCGATAGCGGGAAGCTCCTACGAGCAGTACTTC
CDR3: CATSGPPIAGSSYEQYF

V: TRBV7-6
J: TRBJ1-2
D: TRBD1
size: many
DNA: TGTGCCAGCAGCTTTAAACGGGACAGGCGATTAGTGTATGGCTACACCTTC
CDR3: CASSFKRDRRLVYGYTF

V: TRBV5-6
J: TRBJ1-2
D: NA
size: many
DNA: TGTGCCAGCAGCTTGTCGTGGAGGATTGACTATGGCTACACCTTC
CDR3: CASSLSWRIDYGYTF

V: TRBV28
J: TRBJ2-7
D: TRBD2
size: many
DNA: TGTGCCAGCAGCCGGGAGGGCCTTTACGAGCAGTACTTC
CDR3: CASSREGLYEQYF

V: TRBV7-2
J: TRBJ2-1
D: NA
size: many
DNA: TGTGCCAGCAGCAGACGCGGGGACCACTCCTACAATGAGCAGTTCTTC
CDR3: CASSRRGDHSYNEQFF

V: TRBV11-1
J: TRBJ2-7
D: TRBD1
size: few
DNA: TGTGCCAGCAGTTCCCGGGACAGGGTTTACGAGCAGTACTTC
CDR3: CASSSRDRVYEQYF

V: TRBV19
J: TRBJ1-3
D: NA
size: NA
DNA: TGTGCCAGTAGTATACAGGCAGCCGGAAACACCATATATTTT
CDR3: CASSIQAAGNTIYF

V: TRBV28
J: TRBJ2-7
D: TRBD1
size: many
DNA: TGTGCCGCAATCGGACAGGGGGAATCCTACGAGCAGTACTTC
CDR3: CAAIGQGESYEQYF

V: TRBV2
J: TRBJ2-1
D: TRBD1
size: once
DNA: TGTGCCAGCAGTGTTCGAGGGACAGGGGACAATGAGCAGTTCTTC
CDR3: CASSVRGTGDNEQFF

V: TRBV7-2
J: TRBJ2-1
D: NA
size: many
DNA: TGTGCCAGCACCCGGTCGGGGAACTCCTACAATGAGCAGTTCTTC
CDR3: CASTRSGNSYNEQFF